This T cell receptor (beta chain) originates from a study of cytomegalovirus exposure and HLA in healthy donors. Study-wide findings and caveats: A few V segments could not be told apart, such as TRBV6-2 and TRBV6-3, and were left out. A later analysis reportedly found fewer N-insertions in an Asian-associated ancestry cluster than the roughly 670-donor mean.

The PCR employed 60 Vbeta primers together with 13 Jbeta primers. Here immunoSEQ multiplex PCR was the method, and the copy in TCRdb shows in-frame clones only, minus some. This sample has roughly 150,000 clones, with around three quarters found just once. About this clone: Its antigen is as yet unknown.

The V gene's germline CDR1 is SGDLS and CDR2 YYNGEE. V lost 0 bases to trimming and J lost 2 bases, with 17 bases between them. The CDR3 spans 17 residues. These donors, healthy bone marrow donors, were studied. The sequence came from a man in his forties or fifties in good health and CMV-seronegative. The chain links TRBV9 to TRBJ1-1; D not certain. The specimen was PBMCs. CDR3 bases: TGTGCCAGCAGCGTAGACCAGGCGACAAACTCCAACACTGAAGCTTTCTTT. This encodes CASSVDQATNSNTEAFF.